This is a list of T cell receptor beta chains from one sample in a study of T-cell memory formation after mild COVID-19. TCRdb reprocessed the 5' RACE reads with MiXCR, giving one entry per CDR3 protein. The sample consists of around 140,000 distinct CDR3 sequences, about 6% of them appearing once. The specimen sequenced was PBMCs or a T cell subset sorted from them (not recorded which). The receptor source for this set is an adult woman who had mild COVID-19 (a few samples of this study predate the infection). Cell type and time point are not known. Each CDR3 is given with its conserved first and last residue. Each record gives: V gene, CDR3 length, J gene, clone size, D gene, CDR3 DNA, CDR3 protein. A D gene is named only where the DNA matches it firmly. Some rows have no size entry. The others give once, few or many, or a class for an expanded clone.

v_gene: TRBV29-1; len: 13; j_gene: TRBJ2-3; abundance: many; d_gene: NA; CDR3nt: TGCAGCGCCGTTCAGTCCCACACAGATACGCAGTATTTT; CDR3aa: CSAVQSHTDTQYF
v_gene: TRBV5-1; len: 15; j_gene: TRBJ2-1; abundance: many; d_gene: NA; CDR3nt: TGCGCCAGCAGCTTGGTAGGGGAAACCTACAATGAGCAGTTCTTC; CDR3aa: CASSLVGETYNEQFF
v_gene: TRBV20-1; len: 13; j_gene: TRBJ2-1; abundance: many; d_gene: NA; CDR3nt: TGCAGTGCTAGAGAGGGGGCCTACAATGAGCAGTTCTTC; CDR3aa: CSAREGAYNEQFF
v_gene: TRBV7-9; len: 15; j_gene: TRBJ1-5; abundance: many; d_gene: TRBD1; CDR3nt: TGTGCCAGCAGCCTCGACAGGGGGGGCAATCAGCCCCAGCATTTT; CDR3aa: CASSLDRGGNQPQHF
v_gene: TRBV11-2; len: 15; j_gene: TRBJ2-3; abundance: NA; d_gene: NA; CDR3nt: TGTGCCAGCAGTACTTATGGGGGTAGCACAGATACGCAGTATTTT; CDR3aa: CASSTYGGSTDTQYF
v_gene: TRBV7-2; len: 15; j_gene: TRBJ2-2; abundance: NA; d_gene: TRBD2; CDR3nt: TGTGCCAGCAGCCAGACTAGCCTGAACACCGGGGAGCTGTTTTTT; CDR3aa: CASSQTSLNTGELFF
v_gene: TRBV29-1; len: 14; j_gene: TRBJ2-7; abundance: many; d_gene: TRBD1; CDR3nt: TGCAGCGTTGTCGCAGGGGGCCCCTCCTACGAGCAGTACTTC; CDR3aa: CSVVAGGPSYEQYF
v_gene: TRBV25-1; len: 15; j_gene: TRBJ2-7; abundance: many; d_gene: NA; CDR3nt: TGTGCCAGCAGTGAATCTCAGGATGGCGTACAGGAGCAGTACTTC; CDR3aa: CASSESQDGVQEQYF
v_gene: TRBV20-1; len: 14; j_gene: TRBJ1-1; abundance: NA; d_gene: TRBD1; CDR3nt: TGCAGTGCCCGGGGGGGGACAGGGCCGCCTGAAGCTTTCTTT; CDR3aa: CSARGGTGPPEAFF
v_gene: TRBV9; len: 14; j_gene: TRBJ2-7; abundance: NA; d_gene: TRBD1; CDR3nt: TGTGCCAGCAGCGTAGGGGACAGGAGCTACGAGCAGTACTTC; CDR3aa: CASSVGDRSYEQYF
v_gene: TRBV7-6; len: 12; j_gene: TRBJ1-5; abundance: few; d_gene: NA; CDR3nt: TGTGCCAGCAGCTTAGCTGATCAGCCCCAGCATTTT; CDR3aa: CASSLADQPQHF
v_gene: TRBV5-1; len: 14; j_gene: TRBJ1-1; abundance: many; d_gene: NA; CDR3nt: TGCGCCAGCAGCTTGGTCCAGGGAGAGACTGAAGCTTTCTTT; CDR3aa: CASSLVQGETEAFF
v_gene: TRBV20-1; len: 13; j_gene: TRBJ1-3; abundance: few; d_gene: NA; CDR3nt: TGCAGTGCTAGAACAGGGACCGGGGTCACCATATATTTT; CDR3aa: CSARTGTGVTIYF
v_gene: TRBV6-2/TRBV6-3; len: 15; j_gene: TRBJ2-7; abundance: NA; d_gene: NA; CDR3nt: TGTGCCAGCAGTTACAGTGCTCCGAGCTCCTACGAGCAGTACTTC; CDR3aa: CASSYSAPSSYEQYF
v_gene: TRBV7-9; len: 16; j_gene: TRBJ2-5; abundance: few; d_gene: TRBD2; CDR3nt: TGTGCCAGCAGCCCCCGACTAGCGGGAGCCTGGGAGACCCAGTACTTC; CDR3aa: CASSPRLAGAWETQYF
v_gene: TRBV9; len: 14; j_gene: TRBJ1-2; abundance: many; d_gene: NA; CDR3nt: TGTGCCAGCAGCGTAGGAACTTCCCCGTATGGCTACACCTTC; CDR3aa: CASSVGTSPYGYTF
v_gene: TRBV24-1; len: 15; j_gene: TRBJ2-2; abundance: few; d_gene: NA; CDR3nt: TGTGCCACCAGTGCCCCGTTTCCGGGAACCGGGGAGCTGTTTTTT; CDR3aa: CATSAPFPGTGELFF
v_gene: TRBV20-1; len: 13; j_gene: TRBJ1-5; abundance: few; d_gene: NA; CDR3nt: TGCAGTGCCTCCAACCCCCCCGGGCAGCCCCAGCATTTT; CDR3aa: CSASNPPGQPQHF
v_gene: TRBV30; len: 12; j_gene: TRBJ1-6; abundance: many; d_gene: TRBD1; CDR3nt: TGTGCCTGGAGCCGGGACAGGGAATCCCTCCACTTT; CDR3aa: CAWSRDRESLHF
v_gene: TRBV6-2/TRBV6-3; len: 18; j_gene: TRBJ1-2; abundance: NA; d_gene: TRBD1; CDR3nt: TGTGCCAGCAGTTACTCCTATTCTTTCCGGGACAGGTACTATGGCTACACCTTC; CDR3aa: CASSYSYSFRDRYYGYTF
v_gene: TRBV3-1; len: 16; j_gene: TRBJ1-1; abundance: NA; d_gene: TRBD1; CDR3nt: TGTGCCAGCAGCTCCCACACAGGGGCGATGAACACTGAAGCTTTCTTT; CDR3aa: CASSSHTGAMNTEAFF
v_gene: TRBV11-2; len: 11; j_gene: TRBJ2-5; abundance: many; d_gene: NA; CDR3nt: TGTGCCAGCAGCAACCGGGAGACCCAGTACTTC; CDR3aa: CASSNRETQYF
v_gene: TRBV12-3/TRBV12-4; len: 15; j_gene: TRBJ1-2; abundance: NA; d_gene: NA; CDR3nt: TGTGCCAGCTCTTCAGGGTGGCAGGGCCACTATGGCTACACCTTC; CDR3aa: CASSSGWQGHYGYTF
v_gene: TRBV11-2; len: 15; j_gene: TRBJ2-2; abundance: NA; d_gene: NA; CDR3nt: TGTGCCAGCAGCCTAGGACAGACCGAGGCCGGGGAGCTGTTTTTT; CDR3aa: CASSLGQTEAGELFF
v_gene: TRBV2; len: 16; j_gene: TRBJ1-2; abundance: few; d_gene: TRBD1; CDR3nt: TGTGCCAGCAGTGTTTTGGGACAGACGAATGTCTATGGCTACACCTTC; CDR3aa: CASSVLGQTNVYGYTF
v_gene: TRBV7-2; len: 15; j_gene: TRBJ2-7; abundance: many; d_gene: TRBD2; CDR3nt: TGTGCCAGCAGCTTACCTCTGACTAGCAGCCACGAGCAGTACTTC; CDR3aa: CASSLPLTSSHEQYF
v_gene: TRBV7-9; len: 15; j_gene: TRBJ2-2; abundance: few; d_gene: NA; CDR3nt: TGTGCCAGCAGCTTAGTAGGGGCGAACACCGGGGAGCTGTTTTTT; CDR3aa: CASSLVGANTGELFF
v_gene: TRBV20-1; len: 12; j_gene: TRBJ2-7; abundance: many; d_gene: NA; CDR3nt: TGCAGTGCCACAGGGTATAAGGACGAGCAGTACTTC; CDR3aa: CSATGYKDEQYF
v_gene: TRBV5-1; len: 13; j_gene: TRBJ2-7; abundance: many; d_gene: NA; CDR3nt: TGCGCCAGCAGCTCCGGTCGGGACTACGAGCAGTACTTC; CDR3aa: CASSSGRDYEQYF
v_gene: TRBV24-1; len: 21; j_gene: TRBJ2-1; abundance: NA; d_gene: TRBD2; CDR3nt: TGTGCCACCAGTGATTTTTATAGAGAGGAAGTTATTAGCGGGAGAATCAATGAGCAGTTCTTC; CDR3aa: CATSDFYREEVISGRINEQFF
v_gene: TRBV24-1; len: 14; j_gene: TRBJ2-3; abundance: NA; d_gene: NA; CDR3nt: TGTGCCACCAGTGATTTCGGGTCCACAGATACGCAGTATTTT; CDR3aa: CATSDFGSTDTQYF
v_gene: TRBV3-1; len: 17; j_gene: TRBJ2-1; abundance: many; d_gene: NA; CDR3nt: TGTGCCAGCAGCCAAGGACTTGGACAGAACACCTACAATGAGCAGTTCTTC; CDR3aa: CASSQGLGQNTYNEQFF
v_gene: TRBV7-2; len: 15; j_gene: TRBJ2-1; abundance: NA; d_gene: TRBD2; CDR3nt: TGTGCCAGCAGGAGGACTAGCGGATCCTACAATGAGCAGTTCTTC; CDR3aa: CASRRTSGSYNEQFF
v_gene: TRBV7-2; len: 13; j_gene: TRBJ2-5; abundance: NA; d_gene: NA; CDR3nt: TGTGCCAGCAGCTTAGAGCGGCAAGAGACCCAGTACTTC; CDR3aa: CASSLERQETQYF
v_gene: TRBV10-3; len: 14; j_gene: TRBJ2-2; abundance: few; d_gene: NA; CDR3nt: TGTGCCATCAAAGGGGAATGGGCCTCCGGGGAGCTGTTTTTT; CDR3aa: CAIKGEWASGELFF
v_gene: TRBV6-6; len: 12; j_gene: TRBJ1-3; abundance: many; d_gene: NA; CDR3nt: TGTGCCAGCAGTTTTGCGGAGAACACCATATATTTT; CDR3aa: CASSFAENTIYF
v_gene: TRBV20-1; len: 15; j_gene: TRBJ2-1; abundance: many; d_gene: NA; CDR3nt: TGCAGTGCCAGACAAACGATGTCCTCCTACAATGAGCAGTTCTTC; CDR3aa: CSARQTMSSYNEQFF
v_gene: TRBV15; len: 13; j_gene: TRBJ2-7; abundance: NA; d_gene: NA; CDR3nt: TGTGCCACCAGCAGAGATTTGCCCTACGAGCAGTACTTC; CDR3aa: CATSRDLPYEQYF
v_gene: TRBV7-3; len: 15; j_gene: TRBJ2-5; abundance: many; d_gene: NA; CDR3nt: TGTGCCAGCAGCTTAGGCGGGGCTATTGGAGAGACCCAGTACTTC; CDR3aa: CASSLGGAIGETQYF
v_gene: TRBV7-2; len: 16; j_gene: TRBJ1-1; abundance: many; d_gene: NA; CDR3nt: TGTGCCAGCAGCTTAGCAACACTAGGGAGGAACACTGAAGCTTTCTTT; CDR3aa: CASSLATLGRNTEAFF
v_gene: TRBV5-1; len: 14; j_gene: TRBJ2-4; abundance: many; d_gene: NA; CDR3nt: TGCGCCAGCAGACTCTCAGACGCGACTAGTTTCCAGTACTTC; CDR3aa: CASRLSDATSFQYF
v_gene: TRBV20-1; len: 14; j_gene: TRBJ2-7; abundance: many; d_gene: TRBD2; CDR3nt: TGCAGTGCTACTACTAGCGGCGCGCGCTACGAGCAGTACTTC; CDR3aa: CSATTSGARYEQYF
v_gene: TRBV6-4; len: 14; j_gene: TRBJ2-3; abundance: NA; d_gene: TRBD2; CDR3nt: TGTGCCAGCAGTGACGGACTAGCCACAGATACGCAGTATTTT; CDR3aa: CASSDGLATDTQYF
v_gene: TRBV15; len: 18; j_gene: TRBJ2-1; abundance: few; d_gene: NA; CDR3nt: TGTGCCACCAGCGGATCTACGTTGATTGGTAGGTCCTACAATGAGCAGTTCTTC; CDR3aa: CATSGSTLIGRSYNEQFF
v_gene: TRBV20-1; len: 14; j_gene: TRBJ1-2; abundance: many; d_gene: NA; CDR3nt: TGCAGTGCTAGAGGGGGGCTGAGGCTCTATGGCTACACCTTC; CDR3aa: CSARGGLRLYGYTF
v_gene: TRBV7-3; len: 16; j_gene: TRBJ1-1; abundance: few; d_gene: NA; CDR3nt: TGTGCCAGCAGCTTGGTTGGTGGGGGCGCTAACACTGAAGCTTTCTTT; CDR3aa: CASSLVGGGANTEAFF
v_gene: TRBV11-2; len: 13; j_gene: TRBJ2-1; abundance: few; d_gene: NA; CDR3nt: TGTGCCAGCAGCTTGGGACCGCACAATGAGCAGTTCTTC; CDR3aa: CASSLGPHNEQFF
v_gene: TRBV15; len: 17; j_gene: TRBJ2-1; abundance: many; d_gene: NA; CDR3nt: TGTGCCACCAGCAGAGTTTTCCAGAGGTCCTCCTACAATGAGCAGTTCTTC; CDR3aa: CATSRVFQRSSYNEQFF
v_gene: TRBV29-1; len: 17; j_gene: TRBJ2-2; abundance: many; d_gene: TRBD1; CDR3nt: TGCAGCGCCGATACGGGACAGGGGGGCCCGTGGGCCGGGGAGCTGTTTTTT; CDR3aa: CSADTGQGGPWAGELFF